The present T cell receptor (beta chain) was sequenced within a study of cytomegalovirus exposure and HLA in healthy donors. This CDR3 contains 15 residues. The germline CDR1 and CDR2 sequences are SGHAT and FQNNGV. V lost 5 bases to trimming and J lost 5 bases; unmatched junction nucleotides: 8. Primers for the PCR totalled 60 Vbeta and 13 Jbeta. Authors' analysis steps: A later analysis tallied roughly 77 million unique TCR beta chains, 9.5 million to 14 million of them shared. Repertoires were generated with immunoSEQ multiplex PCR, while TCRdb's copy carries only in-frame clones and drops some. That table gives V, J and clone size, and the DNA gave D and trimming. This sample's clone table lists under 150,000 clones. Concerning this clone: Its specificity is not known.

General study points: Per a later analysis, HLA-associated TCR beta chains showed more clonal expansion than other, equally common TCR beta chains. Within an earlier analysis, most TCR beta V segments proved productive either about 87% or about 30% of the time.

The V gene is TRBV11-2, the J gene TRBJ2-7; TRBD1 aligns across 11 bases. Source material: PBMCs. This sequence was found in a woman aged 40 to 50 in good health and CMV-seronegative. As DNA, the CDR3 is TGTGCCAGCAGCGGGAGGGACAGGGGGTACCACGAGCAGTACTTC. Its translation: CASSGRDRGYHEQYF.